This TCR beta chain originates from a study of identical twins (dated by TCRdb to 2016 to 2017). For the wider study: To test whether fetal clonotypes persist, this study deep-sequenced TCR alpha and beta repertoires from monozygotic twins, from unrelated adults of various ages, and from cord blood. To rule out contamination, the twin experiments were replicated at different times with different library preparation protocols.

Every donor was a healthy Caucasian. Three pairs of female monozygotic twins, all aged roughly 18 to 29 years, were included in the twin cohort. Positive isolation kits from Invitrogen were used to isolate the CD4+ and CD8+ T cell populations. Taken from the germline V gene, the CDR1 and CDR2 loops are ENHRY and SYGVKD. The germline ends are 14 bases apart after V is trimmed by 10 bases and J by 2 bases. The CDR3, from cysteine to phenylalanine, totals 14 residues. Only CDR3 DNA is held: 42 bases, read in frame from base 1. On the study overall, not on this receptor specifically: Out-of-frame TCR alpha sequences shared between twins showed an excess of low generation-probability sequences compared with coincidental sharing between unrelated individuals. Out-of-frame TCR alpha sharing in monozygotic twins was systematically underestimated by recombination models, whereas sharing between unrelated individuals was in agreement with the recombination models. Excess twin sharing in beta out-of-frame sequences was weaker because fewer shared sequences lowered the signal-to-noise ratio. Zero-insertion analyses could be partly confounded by invariant T cells such as MAIT and iNKT, although diverse VJ usage argued against such confounding for most clonotypes. Fewer insertions were carried by abundant cord blood beta clonotypes, a similar but weaker trend appeared in young adult naive repertoires, and no such trend appeared in memory repertoires. Conclusions relied on cross-sectional statistical analysis, since the same donors could not be followed over many years.

The table lists this clonotype with a few counts. Its antigen is currently not known. Base qualities are not at hand, and no much larger clone is one base apart. Libraries were made using 5' RACE. The listed sequencing device is Illumina HiSeq 2000. Template switching introduced a universal primer binding site; the final cDNA contained a unique molecular identifier, enabling accurate counting of TCR cDNA molecules. First-strand cDNA for TCR alpha and beta chains was synthesized from specific primers in the conserved constant-segment region. To control for contamination, each cDNA library was double barcoded with a SMART-Mk sample barcode plus Illumina barcodes. Two successive PCR steps introduced TruSeq adapter sequences along with Illumina sample barcodes. TCR alpha and beta cDNA libraries were sequenced on the Illumina HiSeq platform with custom primers. As for the original processing: MiGEC was used to process raw reads and extract unique molecular identifiers, and MiXCR was used to find CDR3 positions. For each individual, recombination models were inferred using an EM algorithm with the repgenHMM and IGoR tools. The tcR package in R was used for shared clonotype analysis, with sharing normalized by the product of cloneset sizes. To study raw recombination without the effects of thymic and clonal selection, out-of-frame nonproductive sequences were analyzed. Using fastp at Q25 and MiXCR, TCRdb reprocessed the public reads and kept productive beta chains. A single entry per CDR3 protein holds the most common genes and DNA from its merged rows. The authors' filters were not applied to this entry. The sample table lists some 500,000 distinct CDR3 sequences, 20% to 25% of them with a count of one. Clones ranked in the top ten supply roughly 0.9% of the sample.

These data were also filed under a second study, of T cells expressing NK-cell markers. From that second study: Under ten donors provided sorted CD3+CD56+NKG2C+, CD3+CD56+NKG2C- and CD3+CD56-NKG2C+ T-cell subsets, whose TCR beta-chain repertoires were profiled. Among the eight sequenced donors, seven were HCMV-seropositive and one was HCMV-seronegative. In several experiments an anti-gammadeltaTCR antibody was added to restrict sorting to alphabetaTCR-expressing T cells. In over 5 donors, the dominant CD3+CD56+NKG2C+ clonotypes were among the top 10 CD8+ clonotypes and accounted for roughly 1.0-7.5% of CD8+ T cells. Those dominant clonotypes were again the most abundant among CD3+CD56-NKG2C+ cells in a few donors, at about 25-65%. Whether the expanded NKG2C-expressing T cell clones were specific for HCMV antigens was left unclear. The eight sequenced donors were randomly selected healthy volunteers, three men and five women. A commercial ELISA kit detecting HCMV-specific IgG in serum was used to determine HCMV serostatus. MIGEC was used to demultiplex reads and group reads by UMI, and MiTCR was used to assemble and quantify clonotypes. To remove erroneous sequences, TCR cDNA sequences were retained only when supported by two or more reads. The tcR package was used for downstream repertoire analysis, and clonotypes were matched across fractions by CDR3 nucleotide sequence plus V segment. VDJmatch was used to annotate antigen specificity against VDJdb, with one amino acid substitution allowed in CDR3.

The TCR comes from a young woman in good health. Sequencing used CD4+ T cells sorted from blood. The V and J segments used are TRBV10-3 and TRBJ2-2; TRBD1 is a weak D gene call, 5 bases matching. The CDR3 amino acid sequence is: CASADTANTGELFF. Read as DNA, the sequence is TGTGCCAGCGCGGACACCGCAAACACCGGGGAGCTGTTTTTT.